This TCR beta chain is from a study of OX40 agonist ivuxolimab in advanced cancers. Sequenced by immunoSEQ multiplex PCR; TCRdb stores in-frame clones only, minus some. This table holds more than 45,000 clones, approximately 84% found once. Germline V CDR1 and CDR2: SGHTA, FQGNSA. Germline trimming cut 0 bases from V and 4 bases from J; bases unmatched to any gene: 1. CDR3 length: 14 residues. A note on this clone: Other DNA sequences in the same sample also yield this CDR3.

The rearrangement joins TRBV7-2 to TRBJ2-7; 9 positions agree with TRBD1. The clonotype was recovered from an adult with an advanced solid tumor such as melanoma, head and neck, liver or kidney cancer. Sequencing was performed on CD4+ or CD8+ T cells sorted from blood, taken in a trial of the OX40 agonist ivuxolimab. CDR3 in DNA: TGTGCCAGCAGCTTAGCGGGGACAGGGTACGAGCAGTACTTC. Its protein product is CASSLAGTGYEQYF.